Below are 19 T cell receptor beta chains sequenced from a single sample in a study of blood T cell repertoires in COVID-19. Sequenced by immunoSEQ multiplex PCR; TCRdb stores in-frame clones only, minus some. The table lists about 200,000 clones, roughly 78% of them singletons. The sample was peripheral blood. Source of these receptors: a woman at least 80 years old with active or convalescent COVID-19.

The chain joins TRBV5-1 to TRBJ2-3, with TRBD1 identical over 7 bases. Losses at the gene ends were 3 bases for V and 3 bases for J; bases not matched to a gene: 10. Germline values: CDR1 SGHRS, CDR2 YFSETQ. CDR3 length equals 16 residues. The CDR3 protein is CASSWGQSIRTDTQYF. The CDR3 bases are TGCGCCAGCAGCTGGGGACAGTCTATAAGGACAGATACGCAGTATTTT. Complete variable domain (other parts from reference TRBV5-1 and TRBJ2-3): KAGVTQTPRYLIKTRGQQVTLSCSPISGHRSVSWYQQTPGQGLQFLFEYFSETQRNKGNFPGRFSGRQFSNSRSEMNVSTLELGDSALYLCASSWGQSIRTDTQYFGPGTRLTVL.

The chain joins TRBV6-5 to TRBJ1-2; no clear D. The CDR3 has 13 residues. CDR1 and CDR2 (germline): MNHEY, SVGAGI. V was pared by 6 bases and J by 8 bases, with 16 bases between. The CDR3 sequence: CASRPGVESGYTF. The CDR3 nucleotides are TGTGCCAGCAGACCTGGAGTGGAGAGCGGCTACACCTTC.

V usage is TRBV4-1 and J usage is TRBJ2-1; D is uncertain. CDR3 size: 14 residues. Trimming took 1 base from V and 7 from J, leaving 11 bases between them. Germline V CDR1 and CDR2: MGHRA, YSYEKL. CDR3 protein: CASSQGFVTNEQFF. Here the CDR3 DNA reads TGCGCCAGCAGCCAAGGATTTGTTACAAATGAGCAGTTCTTC.

The V gene is TRBV9, the J gene TRBJ2-1; D is unclear. Germline V gene lookup returns CDR1 SGDLS and CDR2 YYNGEE. The V end was cut by 0 bases, the J end by 3 bases, with 7 bases between. CDR3 size: 14 residues. DNA for the CDR3: TGTGCCAGCAGCGTAGTTACGGTCTACAATGAGCAGTTCTTC. It is translated as CASSVVTVYNEQFF.

The chain joins TRBV7-6 to TRBJ2-1, with a weak D call TRBD2 (5 bases). CDR1 and CDR2 from the germline V gene are SGHVS and FNYEAQ. Between the trimmed V and J ends, which lost 5 bases and 0 bases, there was a span of 11 bases. This CDR3 is 15 amino acids long. The CDR3: CASSLSAISYNEQFF. Here the CDR3 DNA reads TGTGCCAGCAGCCTTAGCGCGATCTCCTACAATGAGCAGTTCTTC.

V usage is TRBV4-2 and J usage is TRBJ2-3; 8 bases match TRBD2. In germline, CDR1 is LGHNA, CDR2 YNFKEQ. V dropped 0 bases and J dropped 2; count of bases not matched to a gene: 10. The CDR3 has 18 amino acids. In DNA form, the CDR3 reads TGTGCCAGCAGCCAAGATGGCCCGACTAGCGCATACACAGATACGCAGTATTTT. Translation: CASSQDGPTSAYTDTQYF.

This clone turned up a few times. J is TRBJ1-4 and V is TRBV4-1; the D is unclear. V lost 0 bases and J 7 bases, leaving 21 bases between the germline ends. The CDR3 is 18 residues long. From germline, CDR1 is MGHRA and CDR2 YSYEKL. The CDR3 reads CASSQDPPSFEAGEKLFF. The CDR3 DNA reads TGCGCCAGCAGCCAAGATCCCCCCAGTTTCGAGGCGGGTGAAAAACTGTTTTTT.

This clone was seen just once. The V and J genes are TRBV7-2 and TRBJ1-5, with D tentatively TRBD1 (5 bases). CDR3 size: 14 residues. The V end lost 2 bases, the J end lost 5 bases, and 10 bases lay between the germline ends. The germline V gene encodes CDR1 SGHTA and CDR2 FQGNSA. For the CDR3, the DNA is TGTGCCAGCAGCTTAATGGGGGGGTATCAGCCCCAGCATTTT. Its protein is CASSLMGGYQPQHF.

The chain joins TRBV19 to TRBJ1-5, with 8 positions matching TRBD1. Germline CDR1 reads LNHDA; CDR2 reads SQIVND (reference sequence). This CDR3 comprises 15 residues. V lost 1 base, J lost 2 bases, and 1 base stayed unmatched. CDR3 DNA: TGTGCCAGTAGTATAGGGGGACAGGGCAATCAGCCCCAGCATTTT. Protein product: CASSIGGQGNQPQHF.

CDR3 DNA: TGTGCCAGCAGCTTTGGAGCGGCTTATACCTACAATGAGCAGTTCTTC. Residues: CASSFGAAYTYNEQFF. V and J are TRBV7-9 and TRBJ2-1, with TRBD2 as a possible D gene (5 bases). V dropped 3 bases and J dropped 2 bases, with 14 bases sitting between them. This CDR3 has 16 amino acids. Germline V gene data show CDR1 as SEHNR and CDR2 as FQNEAQ (reference sequence).

J is TRBJ1-6 and V is TRBV10-3; D is unclear. Germline CDR1 reads ENHRY; CDR2 reads SYGVKD. CDR3 length: 15 residues. V was pared by 5 bases and J by 6 bases, with 14 bases between. The CDR3 protein is CAISWEDPRNSPLHF. Written as DNA, the CDR3 is TGTGCCATCAGTTGGGAGGACCCGCGTAATTCACCCCTCCACTTT.

V and J are TRBV6-5 and TRBJ1-6; possible D gene TRBD1, 6 bases. The CDR3 has 14 amino acids. The germline V and J ends were trimmed by 6 bases and 10 bases, with 16 bases remaining between them. The germline V gene has CDR1 MNHEY and CDR2 SVGAGI. CDR3 region: CASRIRDKGSPLHF. The CDR3 DNA reads TGTGCCAGCAGAATACGGGACAAAGGGTCACCCCTCCACTTT.

V gene TRBV11-2 combines with J gene TRBJ1-2; D is perhaps TRBD1 (6 bases). From germline, CDR1 is SGHAT and CDR2 FQNNGV. Trimming took off 4 bases at V and 4 bases at J, with 19 bases between the two ends. CDR3 length: 16 amino acids. The CDR3 loop reads CASSYGGAVASYGYTF. The DNA for the CDR3 is TGTGCCAGCAGCTATGGGGGGGCAGTGGCAAGCTATGGCTACACCTTC.

CDR3: CASSETGALHYGYTF. DNA for the CDR3: TGTGCCAGCAGTGAAACAGGGGCGCTTCACTATGGCTACACCTTC. J is TRBJ1-2 and V is TRBV6-1; TRBD1 aligns across 7 bases. The CDR3 is made up of 15 amino acids. V shed 2 bases, J shed 3 bases, and the junction held 6 bases outside the gene matches. Germline V gives CDR1 MNHNS, CDR2 SASEGT.

The rearrangement links TRBV3-1 (or the pseudogene TRBV3-2) to TRBJ2-5; TRBD2 matches 10 bases. J was trimmed by 4 bases and V by 3 bases; bases with no gene match: 5. Germline V gene lookup returns CDR1 LGHDT and CDR2 YNNKEL (reference sequence). This CDR3 has 15 amino acids. The CDR3 here is CASSQFSGGGETQYF. DNA for the CDR3: TGTGCCAGCAGCCAGTTCAGCGGGGGGGGAGAGACCCAGTACTTC.

V usage is TRBV5-1 and J usage is TRBJ2-1; maybe TRBD1 (6 bases). Looked up from germline, CDR1 is SGHRS and CDR2 is YFSETQ. Trimming removed 0 bases from V and 0 bases from J, with 10 bases in between. The CDR3 is 16 amino acids. CDR3 in DNA: TGCGCCAGCAGCTTGGAAGGACAGAGCTCCTACAATGAGCAGTTCTTC. This sequence encodes CASSLEGQSSYNEQFF. The complete variable domain, with remaining parts taken from reference TRBV5-1 and TRBJ2-1, reads KAGVTQTPRYLIKTRGQQVTLSCSPISGHRSVSWYQQTPGQGLQFLFEYFSETQRNKGNFPGRFSGRQFSNSRSEMNVSTLELGDSALYLCASSLEGQSSYNEQFFGPGTRLTVL.

This clone has only a few counts. The chain links TRBV24-1 to TRBJ1-1, with a tentative D call TRBD1 (5 bases). CDR1 KGHDR and CDR2 SFDVKD come from the germline V gene. There are 15 residues in the CDR3. Trimming took off 2 bases at V and 1 base at J, with 10 bases between the two ends. The CDR3 bases are TGTGCCACCAGTGATTCCGGCGGGGGGAACACTGAAGCTTTCTTT. It specifies CATSDSGGGNTEAFF.

The J gene is TRBJ1-4, the V gene TRBV7-6; the D gene is possibly TRBD1 (6 bases). Germline-derived CDR1 and CDR2 are SGHVS and FNYEAQ. The CDR3 runs to 15 residues. Trimming removed 4 bases at V and 4 bases at J, with 13 bases between. CDR3 coding DNA: TGTGCCAGCAGCTCCGGCGGGGGGCGTAATGAAAAACTGTTTTTT. Translated: CASSSGGGRNEKLFF.

This chain links TRBV3-1 (or the pseudogene TRBV3-2) with TRBJ1-1; unclear D gene. Germline lookup yields CDR1 LGHDT and CDR2 YNNKEL (reference sequence). The CDR3 extends over 12 amino acids. Trimming left V 3 bases short and J 5 bases short, with 7 bases between. CDR3 sequence reads: CASSQGGTEAFF. CDR3 nucleotide sequence: TGTGCCAGCAGCCAGGGCGGGACTGAAGCTTTCTTT.